The 8 T cell receptor beta chains presented below share a single source sample, sequenced in a study of control samples from healthy donors and cancer patients. Only in-frame clones appear in the TCRdb table, and some are missing; sequencing was by immunoSEQ multiplex PCR. The sample has some 130,000 clones; 80% to 95% are singletons. Source material: blood. The receptors come from a man younger than 45 in good health.

The chain recombines TRBV29-1 with TRBJ2-7; 12 bases match TRBD2. The CDR3 covers 15 residues. Germline loops: CDR1 SQVTM, CDR2 ANQGSEA. V was clipped by 5 bases and J by 9 bases; unmatched bases: 14. This CDR3 is CSVTGTSGRRLVQYF. The CDR3, as DNA: TGCAGCGTTACCGGGACTAGCGGGCGTCGTTTGGTGCAGTACTTC.

Concerning this clone itself: The junction differs from germline at one of its ends, possibly a read error. The chain combines TRBV28 with TRBJ1-5; D is unresolved. Germline V CDR1 and CDR2: MDHEN, SYDVKM. The CDR3 is 17 amino acids. The CDR3 region is CASRLSRAPYSNQPQHF. The CDR3, as DNA: TGTGCCAGCAGATTATCGCGGGCGCCTTATAGCAATCAGCCCCAGCATTTT. Combining the CDR3 with reference TRBV28 and TRBJ1-5 gives the whole variable domain DVKVTQSSRYLVKRTGEKVFLECVQDMDHENMFWYRQDPGLGLRLIYFSYDVKMKEKGDIPEGYSVSREKKERFSLILESASTNQTSMYLCASRLSRAPYSNQPQHFGDGTRLSIL.

The chain recombines TRBV10-3 with TRBJ2-5; perhaps D is TRBD1 or TRBD2 (5 bases each). Per germline, CDR1 ENHRY and CDR2 SYGVKD. Trimming pared 8 bases from V and 7 bases from J, leaving 20 bases between. This CDR3 region has 14 residues. The CDR3 coding sequence is TGTGCCATCCGCGGACCCGGGACGGACGGGACCCAGTACTTC. Protein product: CAIRGPGTDGTQYF.

The sample holds one count of this clone. The chain couples TRBV28 to TRBJ1-5, with a weak D call TRBD1 (6 bases). The CDR3 is made up of 14 amino acids. In germline, CDR1 is MDHEN, CDR2 SYDVKM. With 4 bases removed from V and 7 bases from J, the gap between germline ends came to 14 bases. The CDR3 DNA reads as TGTGCCAGCAGTTCTACAGGGATGAGGCAGCCCCAGCATTTT. Translating it yields CASSSTGMRQPQHF.

The chain links TRBV6-4 to TRBJ2-1; 8 bases line up with TRBD2. V trimming: 4 bases; J trimming: 2 bases; junction bases outside the gene matches: 4. The CDR3 is made up of 15 amino acids. Germline assignment: CDR1 MRHNA and CDR2 SNTAGT. CDR3 loop: CASSATGGPYNEQFF. The CDR3 bases are TGTGCCAGCAGTGCCACGGGAGGGCCCTACAATGAGCAGTTCTTC.

The rearrangement links TRBV28 to TRBJ2-5; the match to TRBD2 covers 12 bases. The germline V gene encodes CDR1 MDHEN and CDR2 SYDVKM. This CDR3 contains 16 residues. Germline trimming cut 4 bases from V and 2 bases from J; bases unmatched to any gene: 5. The CDR3 here is CASSSAGLAGQETQYF. In DNA, the CDR3 is TGTGCCAGCAGTTCCGCCGGACTAGCGGGACAAGAGACCCAGTACTTC.

The chain has TRBV18 and TRBJ2-1; D is unresolved. Trimming took off 3 bases at V and 8 bases at J, with 11 bases between the two ends. The CDR3 extends over 13 amino acids. Looked up from germline, CDR1 is KGHSH and CDR2 is LQKENI. CDR3 DNA sequence: TGTGCCAGCTCACCTCCTTCACGGGATGAGCAGTTCTTC. It yields the protein CASSPPSRDEQFF.

The chain joins TRBV7-8 to TRBJ1-5; TRBD1 might be the D (6 bases). CDR1 and CDR2 from the germline V gene are SGHVS and FQNEAQ. The CDR3 runs to 16 residues. V lost 1 base and J 6 bases, leaving 16 bases between the germline ends. CDR3 amino acids: CASSLVRSGVGQPQHF. CDR3 coding DNA: TGTGCCAGCAGCTTAGTTCGATCAGGGGTTGGTCAGCCCCAGCATTTT.